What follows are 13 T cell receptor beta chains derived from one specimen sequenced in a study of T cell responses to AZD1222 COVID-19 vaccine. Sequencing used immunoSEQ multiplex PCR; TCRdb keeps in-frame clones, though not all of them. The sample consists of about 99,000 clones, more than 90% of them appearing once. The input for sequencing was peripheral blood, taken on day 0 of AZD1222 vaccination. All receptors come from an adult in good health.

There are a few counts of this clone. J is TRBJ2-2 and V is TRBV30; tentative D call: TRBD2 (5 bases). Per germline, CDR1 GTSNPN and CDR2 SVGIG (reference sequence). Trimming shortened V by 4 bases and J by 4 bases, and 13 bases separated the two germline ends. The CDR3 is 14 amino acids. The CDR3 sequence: CAWNRDYATGELFF. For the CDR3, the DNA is TGTGCCTGGAATCGAGACTATGCCACCGGGGAGCTGTTTTTT.

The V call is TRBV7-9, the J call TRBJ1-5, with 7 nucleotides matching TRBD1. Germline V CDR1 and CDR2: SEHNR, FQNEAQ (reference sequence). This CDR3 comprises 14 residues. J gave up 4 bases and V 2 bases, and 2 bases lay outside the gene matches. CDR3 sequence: CASSLPGQNQPQHF. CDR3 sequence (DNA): TGTGCCAGCAGCTTACCGGGACAGAATCAGCCCCAGCATTTT.

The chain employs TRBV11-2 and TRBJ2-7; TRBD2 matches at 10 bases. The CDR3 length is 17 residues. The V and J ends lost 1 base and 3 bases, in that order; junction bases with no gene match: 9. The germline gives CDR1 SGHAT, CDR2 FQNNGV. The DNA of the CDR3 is TGTGCCAGCAGCTTAGGGGCTAGCGGGAGAACAAGCTACGAGCAGTACTTC. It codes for CASSLGASGRTSYEQYF.

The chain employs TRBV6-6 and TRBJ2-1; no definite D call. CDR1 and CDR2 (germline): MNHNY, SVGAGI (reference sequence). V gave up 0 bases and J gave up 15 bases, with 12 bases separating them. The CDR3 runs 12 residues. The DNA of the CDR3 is TGTGCCAGCAGTTACTCCGCTAGTAATGGGTTCTTC. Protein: CASSYSASNGFF.

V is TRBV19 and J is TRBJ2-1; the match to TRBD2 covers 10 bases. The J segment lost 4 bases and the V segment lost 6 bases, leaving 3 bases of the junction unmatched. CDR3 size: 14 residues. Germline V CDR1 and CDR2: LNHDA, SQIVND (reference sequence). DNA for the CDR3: TGTGCCAGTAGGACTAGCGGGTCTTACAATGAGCAGTTCTTC. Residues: CASRTSGSYNEQFF. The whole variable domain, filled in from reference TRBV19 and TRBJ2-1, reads DGGITQSPKYLFRKEGQNVTLSCEQNLNHDAMYWYRQDPGQGLRLIYYSQIVNDFQKGDIAEGYSVSREKKESFPLTVTSAQKNPTAFYLCASRTSGSYNEQFFGPGTRLTVL.

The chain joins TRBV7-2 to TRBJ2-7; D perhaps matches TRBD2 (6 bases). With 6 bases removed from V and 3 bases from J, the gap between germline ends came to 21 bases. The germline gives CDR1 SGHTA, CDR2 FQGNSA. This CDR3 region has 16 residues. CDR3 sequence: CASSFKEGLGGYEQYF. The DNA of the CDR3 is TGTGCCAGCAGTTTTAAGGAGGGTCTGGGGGGCTACGAGCAGTACTTC.

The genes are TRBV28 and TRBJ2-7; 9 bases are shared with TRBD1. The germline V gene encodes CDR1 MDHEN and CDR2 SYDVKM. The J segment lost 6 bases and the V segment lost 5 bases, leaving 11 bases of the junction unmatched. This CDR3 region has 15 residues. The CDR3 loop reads CASSPPGQGRAEQYF. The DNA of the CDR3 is TGTGCCAGCAGTCCCCCGGGACAGGGAAGGGCCGAGCAGTACTTC.

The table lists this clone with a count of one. In nucleotides, the CDR3 is TGTGCCAGTCGGGAGTCGTCCACCGGGGAGCTGTTTTTT. Residues: CASRESSTGELFF. The chain is built from TRBV2 and TRBJ2-2; D perhaps matches TRBD2 (6 bases). The CDR3 runs to 13 residues. Between the trimmed V and J ends, which lost 9 bases and 4 bases, there was a span of 12 bases. The germline V gene has CDR1 SNHLY and CDR2 FYNNEI.

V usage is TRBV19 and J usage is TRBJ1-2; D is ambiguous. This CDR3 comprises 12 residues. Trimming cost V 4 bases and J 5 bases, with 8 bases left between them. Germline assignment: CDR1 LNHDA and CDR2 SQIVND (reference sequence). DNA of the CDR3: TGTGCCAGTAGTAGAGCTCAATATGGCTACACCTTC. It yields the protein CASSRAQYGYTF.

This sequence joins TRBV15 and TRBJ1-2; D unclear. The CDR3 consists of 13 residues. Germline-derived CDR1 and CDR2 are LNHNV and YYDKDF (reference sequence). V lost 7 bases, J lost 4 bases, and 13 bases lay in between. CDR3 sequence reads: CATTLTPGYGYTF. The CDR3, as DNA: TGTGCCACCACCTTAACACCGGGCTATGGCTACACCTTC.

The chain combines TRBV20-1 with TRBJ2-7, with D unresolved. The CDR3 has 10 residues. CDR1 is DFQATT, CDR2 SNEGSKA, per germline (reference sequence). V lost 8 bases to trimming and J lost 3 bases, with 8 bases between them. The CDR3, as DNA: TGCAGTTCCTTTGGCTACGAGCAGTACTTC. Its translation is CSSFGYEQYF.

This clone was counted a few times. CDR3 coding DNA: TGTGCCAGCAGCTCCACCCCGACTGTGACTAGCACAGATACGCAGTATTTT. Translated: CASSSTPTVTSTDTQYF. This sequence joins TRBV7-3 and TRBJ2-3; no clear D. V was trimmed by 4 bases and J by 0 bases, leaving 17 bases between them. The CDR3 is 17 amino acids. Germline lookup yields CDR1 SGHTA and CDR2 FQGTGA.

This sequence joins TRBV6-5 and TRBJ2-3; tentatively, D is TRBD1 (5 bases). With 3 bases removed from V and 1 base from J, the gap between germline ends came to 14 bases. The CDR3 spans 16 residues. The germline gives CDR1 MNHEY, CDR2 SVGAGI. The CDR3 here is CASSYTSRRGTDTQYF. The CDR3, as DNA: TGTGCCAGCAGTTATACGTCGCGCAGGGGCACAGATACGCAGTATTTT.